The sequence of this T cell receptor (beta chain) was determined in a study of human T cells and chemical hapten exposure. Time point of the sample: patch test 1, 2 weeks after DPC sensitization. Documented treatment: therapeutic diphenylcyclopropenone sensitization with weekly scalp DPC. Findings of the study overall: Counts of expanded TCRs (at PT1) showed a positive correlation with patch test score.

V was trimmed by 0 bases and J by 5 bases, leaving 10 bases between them. The CDR3 sequence is 13 residues long. The germline V gene has CDR1 GTSNPN and CDR2 SVGIG (reference sequence). This clonotype was picked up a small number of times. The antigen is undetermined. MiXCR, run by TCRdb on the RACE reads, gives a single entry per CDR3 protein. Of around 160,000 distinct CDR3 sequences detected, approximately 14% appear once; the ten largest clones hold about 1.7%. The rearrangement joins TRBV30 to TRBJ1-1; unclear D gene. The sequenced sample was whole blood, obtained in connection with sensitization to the hapten diphenylcyclopropenone (DPC). This receptor was taken from a woman aged 25 to 39 with alopecia areata. Some clones in this sample may be carry-over from other donors' samples. The CDR3 nucleotides read TGTGCCTGGAGTGTACGGGCAGCAACTGAAGCTTTCTTT. It is translated as CAWSVRAATEAFF. The complete variable domain, with remaining parts taken from reference TRBV30 and TRBJ1-1, reads SQTIHQWPATLVQPVGSPLSLECTVEGTSNPNLYWYRQAAGRGLQLLFYSVGIGQISSEVPQNLSASRPQDRQFILSSKKLLLSDSGFYLCAWSVRAATEAFFGQGTRLTVV.